The 30 T cell receptor beta chains listed next were all sequenced from one sample in a study of blood T cell repertoires in COVID-19. The assay was immunoSEQ multiplex PCR, and TCRdb's table has in-frame clones only and misses some. The sample shows 300,000 to 400,000 clones, 80% to 90% of them seen only once. The sequenced sample consisted of PBMCs or T cells enriched from blood (not recorded which). Every receptor here comes from a middle-aged woman with acute COVID-19.

Remarks on this clone: One junction end does not reproduce the germline sequence, and a read error may be involved. The J gene is TRBJ2-7, the V gene TRBV7-2; TRBD2 agrees at 7 bases. Germline V CDR1 and CDR2: SGHTA, FQGNSA. The CDR3 runs to 12 residues. The CDR3 sequence is CASSLFDGRPIF. The CDR3 DNA follows: TGTGCCAGCAGCTTATTTGACGGGAGGCCAATCTTC.

This clone was counted between two and nine times. The rearrangement links TRBV4-1 to TRBJ2-2; D is uncertain. This CDR3 has 17 residues. With 1 base removed from V and 5 bases from J, the gap between germline ends came to 17 bases. Germline V lookup: CDR1 MGHRA, CDR2 YSYEKL. The CDR3 nucleotides read TGCGCCAGCAGCCAAGTCGATATGGGCTTTGGAACCGGGGAGCTGTTTTTT. Translated, it gives CASSQVDMGFGTGELFF.

This sequence joins TRBV5-1 and TRBJ1-1; no definite D call. CDR3 length: 14 amino acids. CDR1 and CDR2 (germline): SGHRS, YFSETQ. The V end lost 0 bases, the J end lost 1 base, and 7 bases lay between the germline ends. CDR3 nucleotides: TGCGCCAGCAGCTTGGTTCGGGGGAACACTGAAGCTTTCTTT. Translated: CASSLVRGNTEAFF.

This clone turned up a few times. This chain uses TRBV7-2 with TRBJ1-2; 7 bases align to TRBD1. CDR3 length: 15 amino acids. V was clipped by 5 bases and J by 1 base; unmatched bases: 7. Per the germline V gene, CDR1 is SGHTA and CDR2 is FQGNSA. The CDR3 DNA reads TGTGCCAGCAGCCCGCACAGGGGCTATAACTATGGCTACACCTTC. This gives the protein CASSPHRGYNYGYTF.

This chain links TRBV28 with TRBJ2-7; perhaps TRBD2 as D (6 bases). The germline CDR1 and CDR2 sequences are MDHEN and SYDVKM. The CDR3 loop spans 15 amino acids. V was clipped by 9 bases and J by 0 bases, with 18 bases between them. CDR3 nucleotide sequence: TGTGCCAGTCACTCCCCGGGGAGGAGCTCCTACGAGCAGTACTTC. The encoded protein is CASHSPGRSSYEQYF. Full variable domain (remainder filled in from reference TRBV28 and TRBJ2-7): DVKVTQSSRYLVKRTGEKVFLECVQDMDHENMFWYRQDPGLGLRLIYFSYDVKMKEKGDIPEGYSVSREKKERFSLILESASTNQTSMYLCASHSPGRSSYEQYFGPGTRLTVT.

The chain employs TRBV5-1 and TRBJ1-2; 8 bases agree with TRBD1. This CDR3 spans 15 amino acids. CDR1 SGHRS and CDR2 YFSETQ come from the germline V gene. Unmatched junction bases numbered 7, after V lost 4 bases and J lost 2 bases. This CDR3 reads CASSLSWDRNYGYTF. In nucleotides, the CDR3 is TGCGCCAGCAGCCTCTCTTGGGACAGGAACTATGGCTACACCTTC.

The chain has TRBV5-1 and TRBJ1-1; 8 bases line up with TRBD1. The germline V gene encodes CDR1 SGHRS and CDR2 YFSETQ. V gave up 2 bases and J gave up 1 base; unmatched junction bases: 4. The CDR3 has 15 residues. This CDR3 reads CASSFLRGQNTEAFF. The CDR3 DNA sequence: TGCGCCAGCAGCTTCCTCAGGGGGCAGAACACTGAAGCTTTCTTT.

The J gene is TRBJ2-1, the V gene TRBV27, with D possibly being TRBD2 (7 bases). Germline CDR1 is MNHEY and CDR2 is SMNVEV (reference sequence). CDR3 size: 15 residues. V was trimmed by 8 bases and J by 0 bases, leaving 14 bases between them. CDR3 nucleotides: TGTGCCAGCGTCCGGGGGGCGAGCTCCTACAATGAGCAGTTCTTC. It is translated as CASVRGASSYNEQFF.

This chain uses TRBV5-1 with TRBJ2-2; tentative D call: TRBD1 (5 bases). V dropped 0 bases and J dropped 0 bases, with 6 bases sitting between them. The CDR3 consists of 15 residues. Germline CDR1 reads SGHRS; CDR2 reads YFSETQ. The CDR3 sequence is CASSLGTPNTGELFF. DNA of the CDR3: TGCGCCAGCAGCTTGGGGACACCGAACACCGGGGAGCTGTTTTTT.

CDR3 sequence reads: CASSLGQGDLAGDTQYF. Here the CDR3 DNA reads TGCGCCAGCAGCTTAGGACAGGGGGATTTAGCGGGGGATACGCAGTATTTT. V is TRBV5-1 and J is TRBJ2-3; 10 nucleotides align to TRBD1. This CDR3 contains 17 residues. Trimming took 2 bases from V and 6 from J; bases not matched to a gene: 12. In germline, CDR1 is SGHRS, CDR2 YFSETQ.

The gene calls are TRBV2 and TRBJ1-5, with D possibly matching TRBD1 (5 bases). CDR3 length: 14 amino acids. The V gene's germline CDR1 is SNHLY and CDR2 FYNNEI. Deletions cut 6 bases from V and 0 bases from J, with 9 bases between. The CDR3 DNA reads TGTGCCAGCAGGGGGCCTAATAGCAATCAGCCCCAGCATTTT. Translated, it gives CASRGPNSNQPQHF.

This chain connects TRBV6-4 to TRBJ2-2; 8 nucleotides line up with TRBD1. The CDR3 contains 14 residues. Trimming cost V 8 bases and J 3 bases; bases outside gene matches: 5. Per the germline V gene, CDR1 is MRHNA and CDR2 is SNTAGT. The CDR3 is CASSGQGDTGELFF. In DNA, the CDR3 is TGTGCCAGCTCCGGACAGGGAGACACCGGGGAGCTGTTTTTT.

The V call is TRBV6-2 or TRBV6-3, the J call TRBJ2-6, with 7 bases identical to TRBD1. The J segment lost 1 base and the V segment lost 6 bases, leaving 18 bases of the junction unmatched. CDR1 and CDR2 from the germline V gene are MNHEY and SVGEGT. The CDR3 spans 20 residues. The CDR3 is CASSPTAKTGMRSGANVLTF. CDR3 nucleotide sequence: TGTGCCAGCAGCCCCACCGCGAAGACAGGGATGAGATCTGGGGCCAACGTCCTGACTTTC.

This clone has just one count. The V call is TRBV2, the J call TRBJ2-7; TRBD1 matches at 9 bases. This CDR3 spans 17 amino acids. The J segment lost 1 base and the V segment lost 7 bases, leaving 14 bases of the junction unmatched. The germline CDR1 and CDR2 sequences are SNHLY and FYNNEI. This CDR3 is CASKRITTGTGSYEQYF. CDR3 nucleotides: TGTGCCAGCAAACGTATAACAACCGGGACAGGGTCCTACGAGCAGTACTTC.

The chain uses TRBV27 and TRBJ1-6; perhaps TRBD1 as D (6 bases). The CDR3 sequence is 16 residues long. Trimming cost V 1 base and J 10 bases, with 17 bases left between them. CDR1 is MNHEY, CDR2 SMNVEV, per germline (reference sequence). The chain's CDR3 is CASSLWSQGFRSPLHF. The CDR3 DNA follows: TGTGCCAGCAGTTTATGGAGCCAGGGGTTCAGATCACCCCTCCACTTT.

This sequence joins TRBV10-2 and TRBJ2-2; perhaps TRBD2 as D (6 bases). Per germline, CDR1 WSHSY and CDR2 SAAADI. V lost 4 bases and J 4 bases, leaving 10 bases between the germline ends. The CDR3 contains 14 residues. Written as DNA, the CDR3 is TGCGCCAGCAGTGGGAGGGGCGGCACCGGGGAGCTGTTTTTT. It specifies CASSGRGGTGELFF.

J is TRBJ2-7 and V is TRBV5-4; 11 positions agree with TRBD1. This CDR3 contains 20 residues. CDR1 is SGHNT and CDR2 is YYREEE in the germline V gene (reference sequence). V lost 4 bases and J lost 3; bases outside the gene matches: 21. CDR3 sequence (DNA): TGTGCCAGCAGCCCCTATCTACCGGGACAGGGGGTCTTATTATACTACGAGCAGTACTTC. Protein sequence: CASSPYLPGQGVLLYYEQYF.

The V and J genes are TRBV19 and TRBJ2-7; D is possibly TRBD1 (6 bases). This CDR3 region has 13 residues. V gave up 4 bases and J gave up 2 bases, with 9 bases separating them. Germline CDR1 LNHDA, CDR2 SQIVND (reference sequence). CDR3 sequence (DNA): TGTGCCAGTAGTAGCACAGGGCCCTACGAGCAGTACTTC. Its translation is CASSSTGPYEQYF. The variable domain in full, with the rest retrieved from reference TRBV19 and TRBJ2-7, is DGGITQSPKYLFRKEGQNVTLSCEQNLNHDAMYWYRQDPGQGLRLIYYSQIVNDFQKGDIAEGYSVSREKKESFPLTVTSAQKNPTAFYLCASSSTGPYEQYFGPGTRLTVT.

For the CDR3, the DNA is TGTGCCACCAGTGAAGAAGACAGGGAGAGGGGACATATATATAATTCACCCCTCCACTTT. Its translation: CATSEEDRERGHIYNSPLHF. V is TRBV24-1 and J is TRBJ1-6, with 7 bases lining up with TRBD1. Losses at the gene ends were 4 bases for V and 4 bases for J; bases not matched to a gene: 18. This CDR3 spans 20 amino acids. Germline-derived CDR1 and CDR2 are KGHDR and SFDVKD.

This chain uses TRBV3-1 (or the pseudogene TRBV3-2) with TRBJ1-3; maybe TRBD1 (5 bases). CDR3 size: 17 residues. The germline V gene has CDR1 LGHDT and CDR2 YNNKEL (reference sequence). Trimming removed 0 bases at V and 4 bases at J, with 16 bases between. CDR3 region: CASSQDSPRVSGNTIYF. The DNA of the CDR3 is TGTGCCAGCAGCCAAGATTCCCCCAGGGTTTCAGGAAACACCATATATTTT.

V is TRBV6-5 and J is TRBJ1-1; 7 bases line up with TRBD1. Trimming at V came to 6 bases and at J to 1 base, leaving 5 bases not matched to a gene. The CDR3 extends over 14 amino acids. Germline CDR1 and CDR2: MNHEY and SVGAGI. The CDR3 DNA reads as TGTGCCAGCAGAAGACAGGGAACGAACACTGAAGCTTTCTTT. It encodes CASRRQGTNTEAFF.

The chain combines TRBV6-2 or TRBV6-3 with TRBJ1-1; D unresolved. This CDR3 is 13 amino acids long. Germline CDR1 reads MNHEY; CDR2 reads SVGEGT. V lost 5 bases to trimming and J lost 1 base, with 8 bases between them. CDR3 in amino acids: CASSPFRNTEAFF. The CDR3 region has the DNA TGTGCCAGCAGTCCCTTCAGGAACACTGAAGCTTTCTTT.

A word on this clone: The identical CDR3 is also encoded by other nucleotide sequences in the sample. DNA for the CDR3: TGTGCCAGCAGCGTAGGAGGGGGGGGCACTGAAGCTTTCTTT. This sequence encodes CASSVGGGGTEAFF. This chain joins TRBV9 and TRBJ1-1; D possibly corresponds to TRBD1 (6 bases). V shed 0 bases and J shed 4 bases, with 10 bases lying between them. Germline CDR1 reads SGDLS; CDR2 reads YYNGEE. The CDR3 has 14 amino acids.

The chain recombines TRBV20-1 with TRBJ1-2; D is undetermined. V shed 2 bases and J shed 4 bases, with 5 bases lying between them. This CDR3 is built from 11 residues. Per the germline V gene, CDR1 is DFQATT and CDR2 is SNEGSKA (reference sequence). CDR3 amino acids: CSARSSYGYTF. In DNA form, the CDR3 reads TGCAGTGCTAGATCCAGCTATGGCTACACCTTC.

The V and J genes are TRBV2 and TRBJ2-7, with D tentatively TRBD2 (6 bases). The CDR3 is 13 amino acids. CDR1 and CDR2 (germline): SNHLY, FYNNEI. The V end was cut by 4 bases, the J end by 7 bases, with 14 bases between. The DNA of the CDR3 is TGTGCCAGCAGTGTTAGGCCGGGAGAGGAGCAGTACTTC. Translated, it gives CASSVRPGEEQYF.

Turning to this clone: This CDR3 is also generated by other DNA sequences in the sample. V and J are TRBV29-1 and TRBJ1-1; 7 bases are a match to TRBD1. Per germline, CDR1 SQVTM and CDR2 ANQGSEA. After removal of 2 bases from V and 0 bases from J, the junction contained 3 bases not matched to a gene. There are 14 residues in the CDR3. CDR3 nucleotides: TGCAGCGTTGAAAACAGGGGACTGAACACTGAAGCTTTCTTT. Translated: CSVENRGLNTEAFF.

V and J are TRBV7-2 and TRBJ2-1; possible D gene TRBD2, 6 bases. Trimming left V 7 bases short and J 9 bases short, with 16 bases between. This CDR3 has 13 amino acids. Germline lookup yields CDR1 SGHTA and CDR2 FQGNSA. The CDR3 DNA sequence: TGTGCCAGCACCTTCCCGCTGGAGGGTGAGCAGTTCTTC. Protein product: CASTFPLEGEQFF.

This chain uses TRBV5-1 with TRBJ1-1, with D maybe TRBD1 (6 bases). CDR3 size: 16 residues. Germline CDR1 reads SGHRS; CDR2 reads YFSETQ. V was trimmed by 0 bases and J by 5 bases, leaving 17 bases between them. The CDR3 DNA follows: TGCGCCAGCAGCTTGGTGGTACAGGGTGAGGGGACTGAAGCTTTCTTT. Amino acid sequence: CASSLVVQGEGTEAFF. Variable domain in full (rest from reference TRBV5-1 and TRBJ1-1): KAGVTQTPRYLIKTRGQQVTLSCSPISGHRSVSWYQQTPGQGLQFLFEYFSETQRNKGNFPGRFSGRQFSNSRSEMNVSTLELGDSALYLCASSLVVQGEGTEAFFGQGTRLTVV.

The V gene is TRBV4-3, the J gene TRBJ1-1, with 7 bases fitting TRBD1. This CDR3 spans 14 amino acids. The J segment lost 5 bases and the V segment lost 0 bases, leaving 3 bases of the junction unmatched. Germline CDR1 is LGHNA and CDR2 is YSLEER. CDR3 sequence: CASSQDVTGTEAFF. CDR3 bases: TGCGCCAGCAGCCAAGATGTGACAGGGACTGAAGCTTTCTTT.

The chain couples TRBV4-1 to TRBJ2-5; TRBD1 agrees at 11 bases. The CDR3 covers 16 residues. Per the germline V gene, CDR1 is MGHRA and CDR2 is YSYEKL. V lost 1 base, J lost 2 bases, and 3 bases stayed unmatched. Here the CDR3 reads CASSQVGTGGQETQYF. The CDR3 nucleotides read TGCGCCAGCAGCCAAGTTGGGACAGGGGGGCAAGAGACCCAGTACTTC.